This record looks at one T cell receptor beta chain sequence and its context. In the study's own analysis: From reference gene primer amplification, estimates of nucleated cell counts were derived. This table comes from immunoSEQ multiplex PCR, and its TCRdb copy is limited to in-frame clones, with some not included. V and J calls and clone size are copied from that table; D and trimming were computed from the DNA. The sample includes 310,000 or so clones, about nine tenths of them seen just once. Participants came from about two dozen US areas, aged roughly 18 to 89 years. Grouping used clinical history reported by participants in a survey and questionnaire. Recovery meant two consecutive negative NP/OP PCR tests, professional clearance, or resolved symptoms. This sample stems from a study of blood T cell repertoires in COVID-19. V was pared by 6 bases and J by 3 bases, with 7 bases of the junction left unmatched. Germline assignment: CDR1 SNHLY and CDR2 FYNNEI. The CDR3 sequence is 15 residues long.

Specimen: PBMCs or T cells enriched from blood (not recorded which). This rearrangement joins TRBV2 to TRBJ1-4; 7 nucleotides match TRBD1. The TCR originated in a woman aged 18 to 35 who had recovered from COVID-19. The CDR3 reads CASRVPGTANEKLFF. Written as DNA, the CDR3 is TGTGCCAGCAGAGTACCCGGGACAGCTAATGAAAAACTGTTTTTT.